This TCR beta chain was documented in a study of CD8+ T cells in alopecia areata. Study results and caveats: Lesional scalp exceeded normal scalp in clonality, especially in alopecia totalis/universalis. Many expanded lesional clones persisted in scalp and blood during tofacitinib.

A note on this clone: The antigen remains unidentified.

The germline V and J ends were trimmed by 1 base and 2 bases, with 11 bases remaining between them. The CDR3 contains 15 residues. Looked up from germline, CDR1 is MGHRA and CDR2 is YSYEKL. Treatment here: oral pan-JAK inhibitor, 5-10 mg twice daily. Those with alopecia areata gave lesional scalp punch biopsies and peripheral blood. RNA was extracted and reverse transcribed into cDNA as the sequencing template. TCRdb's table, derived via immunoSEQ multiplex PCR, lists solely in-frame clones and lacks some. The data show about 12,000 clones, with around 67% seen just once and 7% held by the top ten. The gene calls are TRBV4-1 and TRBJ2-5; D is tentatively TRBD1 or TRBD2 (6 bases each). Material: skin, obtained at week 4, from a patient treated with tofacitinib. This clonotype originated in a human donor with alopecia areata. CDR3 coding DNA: TGCGCCAGCAGCCAAGTACGGGGGCCGCAAGAGACCCAGTACTTC. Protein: CASSQVRGPQETQYF.